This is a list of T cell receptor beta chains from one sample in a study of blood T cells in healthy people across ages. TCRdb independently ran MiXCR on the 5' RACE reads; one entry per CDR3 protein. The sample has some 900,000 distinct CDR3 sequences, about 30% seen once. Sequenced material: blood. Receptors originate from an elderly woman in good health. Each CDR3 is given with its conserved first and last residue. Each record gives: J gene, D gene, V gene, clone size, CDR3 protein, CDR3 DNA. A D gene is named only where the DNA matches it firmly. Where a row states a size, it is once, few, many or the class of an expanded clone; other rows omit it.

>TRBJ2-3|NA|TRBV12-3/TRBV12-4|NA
CASSLLRADMEYF
TGTGCCAGCAGTTTATTGAGAGCAGATATGGAATATTTC
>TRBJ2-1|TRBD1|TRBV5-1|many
CASGKTGANEQFF
TGCGCCAGTGGGAAGACAGGGGCCAATGAGCAGTTCTTC
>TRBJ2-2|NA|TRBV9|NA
CASSVAAHTGELFF
TGTGCCAGCAGCGTAGCTGCGCACACCGGGGAGCTGTTTTTT
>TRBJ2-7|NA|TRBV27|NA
CTSSLLMYGGETSYEQYF
TGCACCAGCAGTTTATTGATGTATGGTGGGGAGACCTCCTACGAGCAGTACTTC
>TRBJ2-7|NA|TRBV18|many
CASSPPGRSSYEQYF
TGTGCCAGCTCACCACCGGGGAGGTCCTCCTACGAGCAGTACTTC
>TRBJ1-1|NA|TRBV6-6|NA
CASSYGPATQTEAFF
TGTGCCAGCAGTTACGGGCCCGCGACGCAGACTGAAGCTTTCTTT
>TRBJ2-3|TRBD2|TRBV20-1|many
CSGASGGTDTQYF
TGCAGTGGCGCTAGCGGGGGCACAGATACGCAGTATTTT
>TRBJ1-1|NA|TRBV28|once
CASSSTAAFF
TGTGCCAGCAGCTCCACAGCGGCTTTCTTT
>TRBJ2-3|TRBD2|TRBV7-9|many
CASASGTSGGRKADTQYF
TGTGCCAGCGCGTCCGGGACTAGCGGGGGGCGAAAGGCAGATACGCAGTATTTT
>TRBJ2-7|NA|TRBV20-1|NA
CSAPPRDSYEQYF
TGCAGTGCCCCCCCCAGGGACTCCTACGAGCAGTACTTC
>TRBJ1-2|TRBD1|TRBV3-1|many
CASSPRQGSESGYTF
TGTGCCAGCAGCCCCCGACAGGGAAGTGAGTCGGGCTACACCTTC
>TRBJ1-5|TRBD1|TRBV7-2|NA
CASSPGTGRSNQPQHF
TGTGCCAGCAGCCCTGGGACAGGGAGAAGCAATCAGCCCCAGCATTTT
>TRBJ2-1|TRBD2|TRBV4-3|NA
CASSHGTSVGEQFF
TGCGCCAGTAGCCACGGGACTAGCGTCGGTGAGCAGTTCTTC